This T cell receptor (beta chain) came from a study of T cells in Graves' hyperthyroidism and ophthalmopathy. RNA transcripts served as the template for amplifying TCR beta CDR3 regions. A set of HTBI primers served as the primers for a first-round RT-PCR of the TCR CDR3. TCRdb re-analysed the multiplex PCR reads in MiXCR, keeping a single row per CDR3 protein. The sample yields a few hundred thousand distinct CDR3 sequences, over 15% seen once. General study findings and limits: The authors' 13 V-J model separated ophthalmopathy from stable hyperthyroidism.

Patients aged 18 to 65 with hyperthyroidism were newly diagnosed, with duration under 2 months. Comments on this clonotype: Its target is not known.

Germline V gives CDR1 SGHRS, CDR2 YFSETQ. The CDR3 sequence is 15 residues long. With V trimmed by 6 bases and J by 0 bases, 8 bases remained unmatched. The receptor was derived from a woman in her forties or fifties with Graves' hyperthyroidism. The chain employs TRBV5-1 and TRBJ2-5, with 7 nucleotides matching TRBD1. Specimen: blood. The CDR3: CASTPGTANQETQYF. In DNA form, the CDR3 reads TGCGCCAGCACTCCCGGGACAGCTAACCAAGAGACCCAGTACTTC. Filled out from reference TRBV5-1 and TRBJ2-5, the complete variable domain reads KAGVTQTPRYLIKTRGQQVTLSCSPISGHRSVSWYQQTPGQGLQFLFEYFSETQRNKGNFPGRFSGRQFSNSRSEMNVSTLELGDSALYLCASTPGTANQETQYFGPGTRLLVL.